This T cell receptor beta chain was observed in a study of CD8 T cells in Susac syndrome. Study-level information: Among the sequenced Susac syndrome patients, roughly 6 had active disease while about eight were in remission.

Germline-derived CDR1 and CDR2 are SGHNT and YYREEE (reference sequence). V was clipped by 3 bases and J by 2 bases, with 12 bases between them. The CDR3 consists of 14 residues. Random hexamers were used to reverse transcribe the RNA input (about 0.45 to 1 ug). The method of amplification for TCR beta CDR3 was immunoSEQ multiplex PCR, covering 54 Vbeta and 13 Jbeta. TCRdb fed the immunoSEQ multiplex PCR reads into MiXCR, producing one record per CDR3 protein. The data hold some 200,000 distinct CDR3 sequences, with around 93% observed a single time. TEMRA cells were enriched by FACS, while CD8+ and CD4+ T cells were obtained through a negative isolation that was performed magnetically.

Sequenced material: CD8+ T cells from PBMCs. This sequence joins TRBV5-4 and TRBJ2-7, with D maybe TRBD1 (6 bases). This TCR came from a human donor with Susac syndrome. For the CDR3, the DNA is TGTGCCAGCAGCTCGACGACAGGTACCTACGAGCAGTACTTC. Residues: CASSSTTGTYEQYF.